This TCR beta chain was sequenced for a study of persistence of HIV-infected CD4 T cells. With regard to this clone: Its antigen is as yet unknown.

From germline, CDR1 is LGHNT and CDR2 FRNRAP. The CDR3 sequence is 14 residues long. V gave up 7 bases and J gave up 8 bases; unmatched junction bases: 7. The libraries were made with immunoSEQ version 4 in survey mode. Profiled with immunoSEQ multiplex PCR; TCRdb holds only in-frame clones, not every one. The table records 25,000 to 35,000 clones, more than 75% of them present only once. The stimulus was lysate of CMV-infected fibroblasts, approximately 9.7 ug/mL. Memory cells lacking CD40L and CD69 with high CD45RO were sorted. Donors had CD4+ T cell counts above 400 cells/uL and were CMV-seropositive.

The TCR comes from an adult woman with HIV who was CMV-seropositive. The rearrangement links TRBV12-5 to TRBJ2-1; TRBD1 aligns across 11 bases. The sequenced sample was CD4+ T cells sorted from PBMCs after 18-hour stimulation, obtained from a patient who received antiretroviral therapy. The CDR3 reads CASVPGTGGDEQFF. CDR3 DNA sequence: TGTGCTAGTGTCCCCGGGACAGGGGGAGATGAGCAGTTCTTC.